This TCR beta chain was identified in a study of graft-versus-host responses after intestinal transplantation. Assay used: immunoSEQ multiplex PCR; TCRdb lists only in-frame clones, some missing. In the table there are about 8,000 clones, less than 98% of which are singletons. This CDR3 is built from 14 residues. V lost 3 bases to trimming and J lost 5 bases, with 14 bases between them. The germline V gene encodes CDR1 SGHDT and CDR2 YYEEEE. The clonotype was recovered from a human patient who received an intestinal transplant, so some T cells may come from the graft donor. Material: PBMCs, obtained 23 days after intestinal transplant. This chain connects TRBV5-6 to TRBJ2-5, with D maybe TRBD1 (6 bases). The CDR3 protein is CASSWEQGGETQYF. CDR3 bases: TGTGCCAGCAGCTGGGAACAGGGCGGGGAGACCCAGTACTTC.